The source of this T cell receptor beta chain is a study of human T cells and chemical hapten exposure. Across the study: Minor pooled library volume differences mainly drove per-sample TCR yield variation.

Time point defined: patch test 3, about 24 weeks after DPC sensitization. As to treatment: therapeutic diphenylcyclopropenone sensitization with weekly scalp DPC. RNA extraction used unfractionated whole blood as the source of total RNA. One entry per CDR3 protein results from TCRdb running MiXCR on the RACE reads. This sample has around 150,000 distinct CDR3 sequences, with about 30% found just once. The V gene's germline CDR1 is SEHNR and CDR2 FQNEAQ (reference sequence). With 5 bases removed from V and 0 bases from J, the gap between germline ends came to 16 bases. This CDR3 contains 16 residues. The receptor's source is a woman under 30 with alopecia areata. Some clones in this sample may be carry-over from other donors' samples. This specimen consisted of whole blood, obtained in connection with sensitization to the hapten diphenylcyclopropenone (DPC). The chain is built from TRBV7-9 and TRBJ1-1, with a possible D match to TRBD1 (5 bases). CDR3 nucleotide sequence: TGTGCCAGCAGCCCCCGGGACGCCGGTATGAACACTGAAGCTTTCTTT. The encoded protein is CASSPRDAGMNTEAFF.